A single sample is the source of the 28 T cell receptor beta chains below, sequenced in a study of OX40 agonist ivuxolimab in advanced cancers. Assay: immunoSEQ multiplex PCR; the TCRdb copy retains only in-frame clones and omits some. The sample yields about 75,000 clones, 87% seen once. This material consisted of CD4+ or CD8+ T cells sorted from blood, taken in a trial of the OX40 agonist ivuxolimab. The source is an adult with an advanced solid tumor such as melanoma, head and neck, liver or kidney cancer.

The CDR3 loop is CASSPPAAGGAYEQYF. The CDR3 DNA is TGTGCCAGCTCACCACCGGCAGCGGGAGGGGCCTACGAGCAGTACTTC. The chain employs TRBV18 and TRBJ2-7, with 10 bases that match TRBD2. The CDR3 consists of 16 residues. Looked up from germline, CDR1 is KGHSH and CDR2 is LQKENI. V shed 0 bases, J shed 2 bases, and the junction held 4 bases outside the gene matches.

This chain links TRBV7-2 with TRBJ1-4, with 7 bases lining up with TRBD1. The CDR3 covers 14 residues. Unmatched junction bases numbered 6, after V lost 5 bases and J lost 6 bases. CDR1 and CDR2 from the germline V gene are SGHTA and FQGNSA. CDR3 coding DNA: TGTGCCAGCAGCCGGGACAGATCCGATGAAAAACTGTTTTTT. Its translation is CASSRDRSDEKLFF.

This clone was counted a few times. The chain has TRBV18 and TRBJ1-1, with D uncertain. Trimming removed 3 bases from V and 3 bases from J, with 11 bases in between. CDR3 length: 14 amino acids. The germline V gene encodes CDR1 KGHSH and CDR2 LQKENI. CDR3 nucleotides: TGTGCCAGCTCACCGCCTATCCCATACACTGAAGCTTTCTTT. Amino acid sequence: CASSPPIPYTEAFF.

This rearrangement joins TRBV2 to TRBJ2-7, with 11 bases matching TRBD2. The CDR3 sequence is 14 residues long. V dropped 6 bases and J dropped 2; count of bases not matched to a gene: 3. The germline CDR1 and CDR2 sequences are SNHLY and FYNNEI. The CDR3 region is CASRGTSGAYEQYF. The CDR3 nucleotides are TGTGCCAGCAGAGGGACTAGCGGCGCCTACGAGCAGTACTTC.

The chain carries TRBV6-6 and TRBJ1-5; D is perhaps TRBD1 (5 bases). Germline assignment: CDR1 MNHNY and CDR2 SVGAGI (reference sequence). V lost 5 bases and J lost 3, with 8 bases in between. The CDR3 sequence is 13 residues long. The chain's CDR3 is CASSGDFNQPQHF. The CDR3 bases are TGTGCCAGCAGTGGGGACTTCAATCAGCCCCAGCATTTT.

This chain joins TRBV6-1 and TRBJ2-7; a weak D match, TRBD1 (5 bases). CDR3 length equals 11 residues. The germline V gene encodes CDR1 MNHNS and CDR2 SASEGT. Trimming took 10 bases from V and 3 from J, leaving 10 bases between them. The CDR3 DNA follows: TGTGCCACCGAACAGGACTACGAGCAGTACTTC. It translates to CATEQDYEQYF.

The V gene is TRBV28, the J gene TRBJ1-1; 11 bases are a match to TRBD1. Germline V lookup: CDR1 MDHEN, CDR2 SYDVKM. The CDR3 runs 15 residues. The trim removed 6 bases at V and 9 bases at J, leaving 12 bases unmatched. The CDR3 sequence: CASRTRDRGALKAFF. As DNA, the CDR3 is TGTGCCAGCAGGACCCGGGACAGGGGGGCTTTAAAAGCTTTCTTT.

The chain recombines TRBV5-6 with TRBJ2-5; TRBD1 or TRBD2 may be the D gene (5 bases each). Germline V gene lookup returns CDR1 SGHDT and CDR2 YYEEEE. The V end lost 2 bases, the J end lost 5 bases, and 10 bases lay between the germline ends. The CDR3 spans 13 residues. The CDR3 DNA sequence: TGTGCCAGCAGCTTTATCGAGGGGGAGACCCAGTACTTC. Translated, it gives CASSFIEGETQYF.

The chain recombines TRBV6-6 with TRBJ1-2; a possible D gene is TRBD1 (6 bases). Germline CDR1 is MNHNY and CDR2 is SVGAGI (reference sequence). With 7 bases removed from V and 5 bases from J, the gap between germline ends came to 14 bases. The CDR3 extends over 13 amino acids. CDR3 region: CASKNGQSYGYTF. The CDR3 DNA sequence: TGTGCCAGCAAAAATGGACAGTCATATGGCTACACCTTC.

V usage is TRBV19 and J usage is TRBJ1-5; possibly TRBD1 for D (5 bases). Germline CDR1 is LNHDA and CDR2 is SQIVND (reference sequence). Trimming stripped 6 bases from V and 2 bases from J, with 11 bases between. The CDR3 is 14 residues long. CDR3 in DNA: TGTGCCAGTAGCGAACAGGCAGGCAATCAGCCCCAGCATTTT. Encoded protein: CASSEQAGNQPQHF.

This clone was detected only a few times. The chain has TRBV2 and TRBJ2-2, with unresolved D. Trimming took off 4 bases at V and 7 bases at J, with 10 bases between the two ends. Germline V lookup: CDR1 SNHLY, CDR2 FYNNEI. This CDR3 comprises 13 residues. This chain's CDR3 is CASSGLVLGELFF. The CDR3 DNA sequence: TGTGCCAGCAGTGGTCTTGTTCTCGGGGAGCTGTTTTTT.

The V call is TRBV21-1, the J call TRBJ1-4. TRBV21-1 is a known pseudogene. The CDR3 is 19 residues long. The CDR3 sequence is CASSKKRAENYDRMGKLFF. The CDR3, as DNA: TGTGCCAGCAGCAAAAAGAGGGCAGAAAATTATGATCGAATGGGAAAACTGTTTTTT.

This clone was seen only once. The gene calls are TRBV11-2 and TRBJ2-1; weak D call: TRBD2 (6 bases). The CDR3 is 12 residues long. V was clipped by 4 bases and J by 9 bases, with 10 bases between them. Germline V gene data show CDR1 as SGHAT and CDR2 as FQNNGV. As DNA, the CDR3 is TGTGCCAGCAGCTCGGGACTTTTTGAGCAGTTCTTC. Translated, it gives CASSSGLFEQFF. Full variable domain (remainder filled in from reference TRBV11-2 and TRBJ2-1): EAGVAQSPRYKIIEKRQSVAFWCNPISGHATLYWYQQILGQGPKLLIQFQNNGVVDDSQLPKDRFSAERLKGVDSTLKIQPAKLEDSAVYLCASSSGLFEQFFGPGTRLTVL.

The chain combines TRBV28 with TRBJ1-4; TRBD1 matches 8 bases. The germline V gene has CDR1 MDHEN and CDR2 SYDVKM. The length of the CDR3 is 15 residues. Trimming cost V 4 bases and J 2 bases; bases outside gene matches: 3. DNA for the CDR3: TGTGCCAGCAGTTCAGGGGGCAGTACTAATGAAAAACTGTTTTTT. Protein product: CASSSGGSTNEKLFF.

The rearrangement links TRBV7-2 to TRBJ2-7; maybe TRBD1 (6 bases). The V end lost 3 bases, the J end lost 6 bases, and 12 bases lay between the germline ends. CDR3 length: 13 amino acids. The germline V gene encodes CDR1 SGHTA and CDR2 FQGNSA. In DNA form, the CDR3 reads TGTGCCAGCAGCTTTGCAGGGGTGACCGAGCAGTACTTC. Translation: CASSFAGVTEQYF.

The gene calls are TRBV5-1 and TRBJ2-2, with D possibly being TRBD1 (5 bases). V was trimmed by 6 bases and J by 4 bases, leaving 13 bases between them. Germline-derived CDR1 and CDR2 are SGHRS and YFSETQ. The CDR3 totals 14 residues. The CDR3, as DNA: TGCGCCAGCACCGAGACAGCCTTCACCGGGGAGCTGTTTTTT. This sequence encodes CASTETAFTGELFF.

The CDR3 region is CASSLGQGPGNEQFF. Here the CDR3 DNA reads TGTGCCAGCAGCTTAGGACAGGGTCCTGGCAATGAGCAGTTCTTC. V usage is TRBV5-5 and J usage is TRBJ2-1, with 8 bases identical to TRBD1. This CDR3 is built from 15 residues. J gave up 6 bases and V 2 bases, and 7 bases lay outside the gene matches. Germline CDR1 SGHKS, CDR2 YYEKEE (reference sequence).

This chain joins TRBV29-1 and TRBJ1-5; 7 nucleotides agree with TRBD1. Per germline, CDR1 SQVTM and CDR2 ANQGSEA. Germline trimming cut 6 bases from V and 2 bases from J; bases unmatched to any gene: 4. The CDR3 totals 13 residues. The CDR3 here is CSVRQGGNQPQHF. CDR3 DNA sequence: TGCAGCGTAAGACAGGGTGGCAATCAGCCCCAGCATTTT.

The sample holds one count of this clone. The chain joins TRBV2 to TRBJ1-1; possibly TRBD1 for D (5 bases). V was pared by 11 bases and J by 0 bases, with 13 bases between. Germline assignment: CDR1 SNHLY and CDR2 FYNNEI. The CDR3 spans 13 residues. In nucleotides, the CDR3 is TGTGCCGGAACGGGACTGATGAACACTGAAGCTTTCTTT. Translating gives CAGTGLMNTEAFF. The variable domain in full, completed from reference TRBV2 and TRBJ1-1, reads EPEVTQTPSHQVTQMGQEVILRCVPISNHLYFYWYRQILGQKVEFLVSFYNNEISEKSEIFDDQFSVERPDGSNFTLKIRSTKLEDSAMYFCAGTGLMNTEAFFGQGTRLTVV.

The V and J genes are TRBV18 and TRBJ1-1, with D perhaps matching TRBD1 (6 bases). CDR3 length: 14 residues. Per the germline V gene, CDR1 is KGHSH and CDR2 is LQKENI. Trimming took 3 bases from V and 5 from J, leaving 13 bases between them. The CDR3 DNA reads TGTGCCAGCTCACCTATACAGGGAAGGACTGAAGCTTTCTTT. This gives the protein CASSPIQGRTEAFF.

The chain recombines TRBV2 with TRBJ2-1; D may match TRBD1 or TRBD2 (6 bases each). Germline assignment: CDR1 SNHLY and CDR2 FYNNEI. The V and J ends lost 6 bases and 10 bases respectively, with 10 bases between them. CDR3 length equals 11 residues. The CDR3 protein is CASRQGGEQFF. CDR3 DNA: TGTGCCAGCAGACAGGGAGGAGAGCAGTTCTTC.

In DNA form, the CDR3 reads TGTGCCAGCAGTTACTCGACGGGGGTGGATGAAAAACTGTTTTTT. Residues: CASSYSTGVDEKLFF. The J gene is TRBJ1-4, the V gene TRBV6-5, with D possibly TRBD1 on 5 matching bases. Germline lookup yields CDR1 MNHEY and CDR2 SVGAGI. CDR3 length: 15 amino acids. Trimming shortened V by 0 bases and J by 6 bases, and 11 bases separated the two germline ends.

The rearrangement links TRBV29-1 to TRBJ2-1; 11 bases line up with TRBD1. Germline V gene sequence: CDR1 SQVTM, CDR2 ANQGSEA. Losses at the gene ends were 4 bases for V and 1 base for J; bases not matched to a gene: 0. The CDR3 runs 14 residues. This CDR3 is CSVGDRGSYNEQFF. The CDR3 region has the DNA TGCAGCGTTGGGGACAGGGGGTCCTACAATGAGCAGTTCTTC.

The V and J genes are TRBV2 and TRBJ1-2, with a possible D match to TRBD1 (5 bases). Trimming cost V 6 bases and J 6 bases, with 11 bases left between them. Germline V gene lookup returns CDR1 SNHLY and CDR2 FYNNEI. The CDR3 runs 12 residues. CDR3 loop: CASRNGGNGYTF. In DNA form, the CDR3 reads TGTGCCAGCAGGAATGGGGGGAATGGCTACACCTTC.

V usage is TRBV9 and J usage is TRBJ2-6; TRBD1 matches at 9 bases. V lost 3 bases and J lost 12; bases outside the gene matches: 4. The CDR3 has 13 amino acids. Germline-derived CDR1 and CDR2 are SGDLS and YYNGEE. The CDR3 region is CASSGTGVGVLTF. In DNA, the CDR3 is TGTGCCAGCAGCGGGACAGGGGTCGGCGTCCTGACTTTC.

This clone was seen more than once but under ten times. CDR3 sequence (DNA): TGTGCCAGCAGCAACCCCGGGACTAGCGTAACCCGCGGCTCCTACGAGCAGTACTTC. Amino acids: CASSNPGTSVTRGSYEQYF. The chain combines TRBV5-4 with TRBJ2-7, with 10 bases lining up with TRBD2. The junction had 16 bases not matched to a gene; V was cut back by 4 bases and J by 0 bases. This CDR3 spans 19 amino acids. The germline V gene encodes CDR1 SGHNT and CDR2 YYREEE (reference sequence). Drawing the rest from reference TRBV5-4 and TRBJ2-7, the complete variable domain is ETGVTQSPTHLIKTRGQQVTLRCSSQSGHNTVSWYQQALGQGPQFIFQYYREEENGRGNFPPRFSGLQFPNYSSELNVNALELDDSALYLCASSNPGTSVTRGSYEQYFGPGTRLTVT.

The count of this clone is one. The rearrangement uses TRBV27 and TRBJ1-2, with 7 bases lining up with TRBD1. Unmatched junction bases numbered 12, after V lost 0 bases and J lost 8 bases. This CDR3 spans 16 amino acids. Germline lookup yields CDR1 MNHEY and CDR2 SMNVEV (reference sequence). The CDR3 loop reads CASSLSGQSAIRGYTF. The CDR3, as DNA: TGTGCCAGCAGTTTATCGGGACAGAGCGCTATCCGAGGCTACACCTTC.

As DNA, the CDR3 is TGTGCCAGCAGCAGGGGACACCCCTGGGGTGAAAAACTGTTTTTT. Residues: CASSRGHPWGEKLFF. This sequence joins TRBV6-5 and TRBJ1-4; D possibly corresponds to TRBD1 (6 bases). CDR3 length: 15 amino acids. Germline CDR1 is MNHEY and CDR2 is SVGAGI. The germline V and J ends were trimmed by 6 bases and 7 bases, with 18 bases remaining between them.